The 13 T cell receptor beta chains below all came from one sample that was sequenced in a study of cytomegalovirus exposure and HLA in healthy donors. 60 Vbeta and 13 Jbeta primers were used in PCR. The assay was immunoSEQ multiplex PCR, and TCRdb's table has in-frame clones only and misses some. The table includes around 130,000 clones, over 60% detected once. What was sequenced was PBMCs. These receptors were collected from a man younger than 30 in good health and CMV-seropositive.

J is TRBJ2-3 and V is TRBV14; D is uncertain. The V end lost 5 bases, the J end lost 6 bases, and 15 bases lay between the germline ends. The germline CDR1 and CDR2 sequences are SGHDN and FVKESK. The CDR3 is made up of 14 amino acids. The CDR3 DNA follows: TGTGCCAGCAGCTATAAAGTGATCGGGGATACGCAGTATTTT. Translated, it gives CASSYKVIGDTQYF.

This chain connects TRBV14 to TRBJ2-5, with D possibly TRBD1 on 6 matching bases. The CDR3 is made up of 14 amino acids. Trimming shortened V by 3 bases and J by 5 bases, and 13 bases separated the two germline ends. In germline, CDR1 is SGHDN, CDR2 FVKESK. The CDR3 is CASSHVQGWETQYF. CDR3 DNA sequence: TGTGCCAGCAGCCATGTACAGGGATGGGAGACCCAGTACTTC.

The rearrangement joins TRBV10-1 to TRBJ2-5, with 11 bases matching TRBD2. Looked up from germline, CDR1 is WNHNN and CDR2 is SYGVQD (reference sequence). This CDR3 spans 16 amino acids. Trimming took 0 bases from V and 7 from J; bases not matched to a gene: 7. The DNA of the CDR3 is TGCGCCAGCAGTGAGTCGAGACTAGCGGGGTTCGCGACCCAGTACTTC. This gives the protein CASSESRLAGFATQYF.

The V call is TRBV5-6, the J call TRBJ2-1; the D is unclear. This CDR3 comprises 16 residues. V shed 0 bases and J shed 0 bases, with 10 bases lying between them. Germline loops: CDR1 SGHDT, CDR2 YYEEEE. The CDR3: CASSLDFLSSYNEQFF. In DNA form, the CDR3 reads TGTGCCAGCAGCTTGGACTTCTTGAGCTCCTACAATGAGCAGTTCTTC. The full variable domain, rest sourced from reference TRBV5-6 and TRBJ2-1, is DAGVTQSPTHLIKTRGQQVTLRCSPKSGHDTVSWYQQALGQGPQFIFQYYEEEERQRGNFPDRFSGHQFPNYSSELNVNALLLGDSALYLCASSLDFLSSYNEQFFGPGTRLTVL.

The rearrangement joins TRBV6-5 to TRBJ1-1; D is unresolved. The CDR3 spans 11 residues. The V gene lost 8 bases and the J gene lost 1 base, with 5 bases spanning the gap. The germline gives CDR1 MNHEY, CDR2 SVGAGI. The CDR3 DNA reads TGTGCCAGCGTCAGGAACACTGAAGCTTTCTTT. Encoded protein: CASVRNTEAFF.

The V and J genes are TRBV4-1 and TRBJ2-2; no clear D. The V and J ends lost 1 base and 1 base respectively, with 4 bases between them. Germline loops: CDR1 MGHRA, CDR2 YSYEKL. The CDR3 runs to 14 residues. CDR3 sequence (DNA): TGCGCCAGCAGCCAAGGACAGAACACCGGGGAGCTGTTTTTT. It encodes CASSQGQNTGELFF.

The chain is built from TRBV6-1 and TRBJ2-7, with TRBD2 as a possible D gene (5 bases). CDR3 length equals 13 residues. V lost 9 bases and J lost 2, with 14 bases in between. Germline CDR1 is MNHNS and CDR2 is SASEGT. The CDR3 sequence is CASLWAGAYEQYF. Here the CDR3 DNA reads TGTGCCAGTCTTTGGGCCGGGGCCTACGAGCAGTACTTC.

The V gene is TRBV4-1, the J gene TRBJ1-1, with D uncertain. Germline-derived CDR1 and CDR2 are MGHRA and YSYEKL. The CDR3 is made up of 13 amino acids. V was pared by 1 base and J by 2 bases, with 5 bases between. The CDR3 loop is CASSQVLNTEAFF. In DNA form, the CDR3 reads TGCGCCAGCAGCCAAGTATTAAACACTGAAGCTTTCTTT.

This clone was found a few times. The V gene is TRBV4-2, the J gene TRBJ1-6; D gene uncertain. Germline V gene data show CDR1 as LGHNA and CDR2 as YNFKEQ. Trimming removed 0 bases from V and 12 bases from J, with 15 bases in between. This CDR3 has 15 amino acids. The DNA of the CDR3 is TGTGCCAGCAGCCAAGATCTGGAGAATCGTAGACCCCTCCACTTT. Protein sequence: CASSQDLENRRPLHF.

This chain connects TRBV2 to TRBJ1-1, with 8 nucleotides matching TRBD1. CDR1 SNHLY and CDR2 FYNNEI come from the germline V gene. The trim removed 7 bases at V and 4 bases at J, leaving 2 bases unmatched. The CDR3 has 12 residues. CDR3 sequence reads: CASTGQGTEAFF. The CDR3 region has the DNA TGTGCCAGCACAGGACAGGGCACTGAAGCTTTCTTT.

The CDR3 nucleotides read TGTGCCAGCAGCTTATCCTCAGGGGACGAGCAGTACTTC. The encoded protein is CASSLSSGDEQYF. V gene TRBV11-3 combines with J gene TRBJ2-7; a weak D match, TRBD1 (6 bases). V was cut by 2 bases and J by 5 bases, with 10 bases left in between. CDR3 length equals 13 residues. CDR1 and CDR2 (germline): SGHNT, YENEEA.

This rearrangement joins TRBV27 to TRBJ2-7; 8 bases are shared with TRBD1. V shed 5 bases, J shed 3 bases, and the junction held 9 bases outside the gene matches. The CDR3 totals 15 residues. Germline CDR1 is MNHEY and CDR2 is SMNVEV (reference sequence). CDR3 bases: TGTGCCAGCAGTCCCTCCGGGACAGGCTACTACGAGCAGTACTTC. Its protein is CASSPSGTGYYEQYF.

V usage is TRBV6-5 and J usage is TRBJ1-1; D possibly corresponds to TRBD1 (6 bases). CDR1 is MNHEY and CDR2 is SVGAGI in the germline V gene. V dropped 6 bases and J dropped 3 bases, with 14 bases sitting between them. This CDR3 comprises 14 residues. The CDR3 region is CASSIGQFDTEAFF. CDR3 DNA sequence: TGTGCCAGCAGCATCGGACAGTTCGACACTGAAGCTTTCTTT.